The 30 T cell receptor beta chains given below trace back to one sample, sequenced in a study of T-cell reconstitution after alpha-beta-depleted transplantation in children. Unique molecular identifiers were incorporated into the prepared TCRbeta library. TCRdb called the PCR reads again in MiXCR, with one record for every CDR3 protein. The table lists about 420,000 distinct CDR3 sequences, approximately 11% of them singletons, with nearly 5.5% in the top ten. The starting material was PBMCs from the stem cell graft donor, obtained from the stem cell graft. The receptors were sampled from a human donor who donated a stem cell graft to a child with acute myeloid leukemia.

There are a few counts of this clonotype. This chain links TRBV20-1 with TRBJ1-5; D is uncertain. Germline V gives CDR1 DFQATT, CDR2 SNEGSKA (reference sequence). Trimming took off 1 base at V and 0 bases at J, with 7 bases between the two ends. CDR3 length: 14 amino acids. CDR3 bases: TGCAGTGCTAGAGGAGGGTCTAGCAATCAGCCCCAGCATTTT. Its protein product is CSARGGSSNQPQHF.

The genes are TRBV13 and TRBJ1-1; TRBD1 might be the D (5 bases). The germline V gene encodes CDR1 PRHDT and CDR2 FYEKMQ (reference sequence). Trimming removed 1 base from V and 1 base from J, with 10 bases in between. The length of the CDR3 is 15 residues. The CDR3 sequence is CASSLDRGRNTEAFF. Here the CDR3 DNA reads TGTGCCAGCAGCTTAGATCGGGGGAGGAACACTGAAGCTTTCTTT.

This clonotype was found a few times. V and J are TRBV7-6 and TRBJ2-2; 7 bases match TRBD2. V gave up 5 bases and J gave up 3 bases; unmatched junction bases: 6. Germline CDR1 and CDR2: SGHVS and FNYEAQ. CDR3 length equals 15 residues. CDR3 residues: CASSTGTTYTGELFF. As DNA, the CDR3 is TGTGCCAGCAGCACCGGGACTACCTACACCGGGGAGCTGTTTTTT.

This clonotype has just a few counts. The chain has TRBV4-1 and TRBJ2-2, with D tentatively TRBD2 (6 bases). Germline assignment: CDR1 MGHRA and CDR2 YSYEKL. CDR3 length equals 17 residues. V was pared by 1 base and J by 4 bases, with 16 bases between. The CDR3 here is CASSQVPLAPGTGELFF. Written as DNA, the CDR3 is TGCGCCAGCAGCCAAGTACCTCTAGCGCCGGGCACCGGGGAGCTGTTTTTT.

This chain connects TRBV6-2 or TRBV6-3 to TRBJ2-1; perhaps TRBD1 as D (6 bases). Trimming took off 6 bases at V and 15 bases at J, with 21 bases between the two ends. The germline V gene has CDR1 MNHEY and CDR2 SVGEGT. The CDR3 spans 13 residues. CDR3 in DNA: TGTGCCAGCAGCCCAGGACAGCTTAAAGATCCGTTCTTC. Protein product: CASSPGQLKDPFF.

This clonotype has just a few counts. V is TRBV5-5 and J is TRBJ2-3; possible D gene TRBD2, 7 bases. Germline V gene sequence: CDR1 SGHKS, CDR2 YYEKEE (reference sequence). This CDR3 comprises 16 residues. The V gene lost 4 bases and the J gene lost 0 bases, with 15 bases spanning the gap. The CDR3 sequence: CASSGRGSTSTDTQYF. As DNA, the CDR3 is TGTGCCAGCAGCGGGAGGGGGTCCACTAGCACAGATACGCAGTATTTT.

This clonotype was counted between two and nine times. This chain links TRBV5-1 with TRBJ1-1; 8 bases line up with TRBD1. The CDR3 is 15 residues long. V trimming: 5 bases; J trimming: 6 bases; junction bases outside the gene matches: 12. In germline, CDR1 is SGHRS, CDR2 YFSETQ. CDR3 region: CASRGETGGFSEAFF. The CDR3 DNA sequence: TGCGCCAGCAGAGGCGAAACAGGGGGTTTCTCTGAAGCTTTCTTT.

This chain's CDR3 is CASSWDGSNQPQHF. CDR3 nucleotides: TGCGCCAGCAGCTGGGACGGAAGCAATCAGCCCCAGCATTTT. This chain connects TRBV5-1 to TRBJ1-5; D is perhaps TRBD1 (5 bases). The V end lost 3 bases, the J end lost 1 base, and 8 bases lay between the germline ends. The CDR3 is made up of 14 amino acids. Germline V gene sequence: CDR1 SGHRS, CDR2 YFSETQ.

This clonotype was seen many times. This chain connects TRBV24-1 to TRBJ2-1, with D perhaps TRBD1 or TRBD2 (5 bases each). The CDR3 contains 15 residues. V was pared by 3 bases and J by 6 bases, with 14 bases between. Germline V gives CDR1 KGHDR, CDR2 SFDVKD. This CDR3 reads CATSDGSQGGNEQFF. DNA for the CDR3: TGTGCCACCAGTGATGGGAGTCAGGGCGGCAATGAGCAGTTCTTC.

The chain combines TRBV6-5 with TRBJ2-1; possibly TRBD2 for D (7 bases). Trimming left V 0 bases short and J 8 bases short, with 23 bases between. CDR3 size: 18 residues. The germline V gene encodes CDR1 MNHEY and CDR2 SVGAGI. The CDR3 nucleotides read TGTGCCAGCAGTTACTCGGTTGGCCTAGCGGAGGGGGGCGATGAGCAGTTCTTC. As protein: CASSYSVGLAEGGDEQFF.

CDR3 sequence (DNA): TGTGCCAGCAGTTTTTACGCCGGGGAGCTGTTTTTT. Translation gives CASSFYAGELFF. The chain combines TRBV12-3 or TRBV12-4 with TRBJ2-2; D ambiguous. V shed 3 bases and J shed 6 bases, with 5 bases lying between them. The CDR3 contains 12 residues.

The sample holds a few counts of this clonotype. The chain recombines TRBV7-2 with TRBJ1-2, with D unclear. The CDR3 covers 14 residues. The V gene's germline CDR1 is SGHTA and CDR2 FQGNSA. V shed 5 bases and J shed 4 bases, with 14 bases lying between them. This CDR3 is CASSPGWGSYGYTF. The CDR3 DNA reads as TGTGCCAGCAGCCCGGGGTGGGGAAGCTATGGCTACACCTTC.

The genes are TRBV12-3 or TRBV12-4 and TRBJ2-1, with D uncertain. The CDR3 is 15 amino acids. Trimming took off 2 bases at V and 1 base at J, with 9 bases between the two ends. The CDR3: CASSLPPRSYNEQFF. The CDR3 DNA reads TGTGCCAGCAGTTTACCCCCGCGGTCCTACAATGAGCAGTTCTTC.

The genes are TRBV7-2 and TRBJ1-3; D unclear. V was pared by 3 bases and J by 0 bases, with 9 bases between. The CDR3 runs 15 residues. Germline loops: CDR1 SGHTA, CDR2 FQGNSA. The CDR3 protein is CASSLDQSSGNTIYF. CDR3 nucleotide sequence: TGTGCCAGCAGCTTGGATCAGAGCTCTGGAAACACCATATATTTT.

This clonotype was counted between two and nine times. V gene TRBV10-1 combines with J gene TRBJ1-1; D is uncertain. Germline V gene data show CDR1 as WNHNN and CDR2 as SYGVQD (reference sequence). This CDR3 region has 14 residues. The V end was cut by 0 bases, the J end by 6 bases, with 11 bases between. The CDR3 DNA reads TGCGCCAGCAGTGAGTCGAGCGGGCGGCCTGAAGCTTTCTTT. Translating it yields CASSESSGRPEAFF.

This clonotype appeared many times. The rearrangement links TRBV5-6 to TRBJ2-3; 9 positions match TRBD2. Germline loops: CDR1 SGHDT, CDR2 YYEEEE. V shed 0 bases and J 6 bases; nucleotides not matched to a gene: 5. The CDR3 totals 15 residues. Here the CDR3 reads CASSLVSGGWDTQYF. In DNA, the CDR3 is TGTGCCAGCAGCTTGGTTAGCGGGGGCTGGGATACGCAGTATTTT.

This chain uses TRBV2 with TRBJ1-1; D gene unclear. The CDR3 sequence is 12 residues long. Germline V gives CDR1 SNHLY, CDR2 FYNNEI. The V gene lost 5 bases and the J gene lost 6 bases, with 10 bases spanning the gap. Here the CDR3 reads CASSTDQAEAFF. The CDR3 DNA is TGTGCCAGCAGTACTGACCAGGCTGAAGCTTTCTTT.

This clonotype was observed many times. The J gene is TRBJ2-5, the V gene TRBV27; 7 nucleotides line up with TRBD1. Germline-derived CDR1 and CDR2 are MNHEY and SMNVEV (reference sequence). This CDR3 region has 17 residues. V lost 6 bases, J lost 5 bases, and 18 bases stayed unmatched. The chain's CDR3 is CASSPLPSRGRAETQYF. In nucleotides, the CDR3 is TGTGCCAGCAGCCCACTCCCCAGTAGGGGGCGTGCGGAGACCCAGTACTTC.

The V call is TRBV12-3 or TRBV12-4, the J call TRBJ1-1, with TRBD1 matching over 8 bases. The CDR3 sequence is 15 residues long. J lost 2 bases, V lost 6 bases, and 8 bases had no gene match. The CDR3 DNA sequence: TGTGCCAGCAGCTCCCAGGGGGCTTTCAACACTGAAGCTTTCTTT. Translation: CASSSQGAFNTEAFF.

This clonotype was detected a few times. The chain combines TRBV4-1 with TRBJ1-1; D is unresolved. The CDR3 is 15 amino acids. V lost 3 bases and J 1 base, leaving 12 bases between the germline ends. The germline gives CDR1 MGHRA, CDR2 YSYEKL. CDR3 residues: CASSHIGRGNTEAFF. The DNA of the CDR3 is TGCGCCAGCAGCCACATAGGACGGGGGAACACTGAAGCTTTCTTT.

This clonotype was detected many times. The V and J genes are TRBV20-1 and TRBJ2-7, with D hard to call. V shed 1 base and J shed 6 bases, with 16 bases lying between them. Germline V gene lookup returns CDR1 DFQATT and CDR2 SNEGSKA (reference sequence). This CDR3 is built from 14 residues. CDR3 nucleotide sequence: TGCAGTGCTAGAGGTTACAAGGAGACGGGCGAGCAGTACTTC. This gives the protein CSARGYKETGEQYF.

This clonotype was detected ten times or more. V and J are TRBV20-1 and TRBJ2-4; 9 bases agree with TRBD2. Germline V lookup: CDR1 DFQATT, CDR2 SNEGSKA (reference sequence). The CDR3 has 20 amino acids. V shed 4 bases, J shed 3 bases, and the junction held 22 bases outside the gene matches. CDR3 coding DNA: TGCAGTGCTAACCTGGATATGGCTAGCGGGATCGTTGGAGACAAAAACATTCAGTACTTC. Protein sequence: CSANLDMASGIVGDKNIQYF.

V is TRBV6-5 and J is TRBJ1-2; a possible D gene is TRBD1 (6 bases). The CDR3 is 15 residues long. CDR1 MNHEY and CDR2 SVGAGI come from the germline V gene. The V and J ends lost 0 bases and 6 bases respectively, with 14 bases between them. CDR3 in DNA: TGTGCCAGCAGTTACTCGTTGACGTCAGGGGATGGCTACACCTTC. This sequence encodes CASSYSLTSGDGYTF.

This clonotype was seen a few times. CDR3 sequence reads: CASSAPLGEDYGYTF. DNA of the CDR3: TGTGCCAGCAGCGCCCCTTTGGGGGAGGACTATGGCTACACCTTC. The V call is TRBV9, the J call TRBJ1-2; D is possibly TRBD1 (5 bases). The CDR3 totals 15 residues. V dropped 3 bases and J dropped 3 bases, with 15 bases sitting between them. Germline CDR1 and CDR2: SGDLS and YYNGEE.

There are a few counts of this clonotype. The chain recombines TRBV9 with TRBJ2-5; 7 bases agree with TRBD2. The CDR3 runs 15 residues. Germline V gene data show CDR1 as SGDLS and CDR2 as YYNGEE. V dropped 0 bases and J dropped 2; count of bases not matched to a gene: 4. Here the CDR3 reads CASSVAGRGQETQYF. The CDR3 bases are TGTGCCAGCAGCGTAGCTGGGAGGGGACAAGAGACCCAGTACTTC.

This clonotype was seen repeatedly, ten times or more. The V and J genes are TRBV18 and TRBJ2-1, with D perhaps being TRBD1 or TRBD2 (6 bases each). The germline V gene has CDR1 KGHSH and CDR2 LQKENI. V was clipped by 5 bases and J by 6 bases, with 41 bases between them. This CDR3 region has 23 residues. CDR3 nucleotides: TGTGCCAGCTCATCCCTTCCCGTCGGCCAGGAGGGCCTGGGGGGCTTTATCGGCAATGAGCAGTTCTTC. Residues: CASSSLPVGQEGLGGFIGNEQFF.

This clonotype has only a few counts. The rearrangement uses TRBV19 and TRBJ1-1; D call uncertain. The ends were cut back, 5 bases at V and 5 bases at J, with 12 bases in the middle. Germline V gene data show CDR1 as LNHDA and CDR2 as SQIVND (reference sequence). This CDR3 spans 13 amino acids. The CDR3 region is CASSPEHETEAFF. The CDR3, as DNA: TGTGCCAGTAGTCCCGAACACGAGACTGAAGCTTTCTTT.

This clonotype has just a few counts. This chain links TRBV29-1 with TRBJ1-2; D gene uncertain. Trimming removed 4 bases at V and 8 bases at J, with 17 bases between. Germline V gives CDR1 SQVTM, CDR2 ANQGSEA. The CDR3 has 13 amino acids. The chain's CDR3 is CSVVARLTGGYTF. The CDR3 region has the DNA TGCAGCGTTGTTGCACGGCTGACCGGGGGCTACACCTTC.

This clonotype has just a few counts. The genes are TRBV20-1 and TRBJ1-4; TRBD1 is a possible D gene (5 bases). Per germline, CDR1 DFQATT and CDR2 SNEGSKA (reference sequence). Trimming cost V 2 bases and J 8 bases, with 21 bases left between them. The CDR3 consists of 16 residues. DNA of the CDR3: TGCAGTGCTAGATGGGGCGTTGGGGGAGCAGGGGAAAAACTGTTTTTT. Protein product: CSARWGVGGAGEKLFF.

This clonotype was seen a handful of times. The V and J genes are TRBV12-3 or TRBV12-4 and TRBJ2-5; D is perhaps TRBD2 (5 bases). The CDR3 length is 15 residues. V was shortened by 2 bases and J by 1 base, with 11 bases between the two germline ends. As DNA, the CDR3 is TGTGCCAGCAGTTTAACCCGACTACCCCAAGAGACCCAGTACTTC. Translating gives CASSLTRLPQETQYF.